Shown below are 5 T cell receptor beta chains from a single sample sequenced in a study of CD8 T cells in Susac syndrome. Random hexamers served to reverse transcribe roughly 0.45 to 1 ug RNA. TCRdb itself ran the immunoSEQ multiplex PCR reads through MiXCR, one entry per CDR3 protein. This sample has under 150,000 distinct CDR3 sequences; more than 75% occur once, and the top ten carry about 0.25%. Sequenced sample: CD8+ T cells from PBMCs. These receptors were obtained from a human donor with multiple sclerosis.

V usage is TRBV5-6 and J usage is TRBJ2-3; a possible D gene is TRBD1 (8 bases). CDR3 size: 15 residues. Germline V gene lookup returns CDR1 SGHDT and CDR2 YYEEEE. V dropped 1 base and J dropped 6 bases, with 15 bases sitting between them. CDR3 residues: CASSLRLQGGDTQYF. Written as DNA, the CDR3 is TGTGCCAGCAGCTTGCGGTTACAGGGGGGGGATACGCAGTATTTT.

The V gene is TRBV9, the J gene TRBJ2-7, with 9 positions matching TRBD1. CDR3 length: 14 residues. Germline V CDR1 and CDR2: SGDLS, YYNGEE. V trimming: 4 bases; J trimming: 5 bases; junction bases outside the gene matches: 7. The CDR3 region has the DNA TGTGCCAGCAGCACCTGGGACAGGGAGGACGAGCAGTACTTC. Amino acid sequence: CASSTWDREDEQYF.

The rearrangement links TRBV10-3 to TRBJ2-3; the D gene is possibly TRBD1 (5 bases). This CDR3 has 13 residues. Trimming shortened V by 9 bases and J by 2 bases, and 12 bases separated the two germline ends. Per the germline V gene, CDR1 is ENHRY and CDR2 is SYGVKD. CDR3 protein: CAITPRDTDTQYF. The CDR3, as DNA: TGTGCCATAACTCCCAGGGACACAGATACGCAGTATTTT.

The table lists this clonotype with a few counts. V is TRBV18 and J is TRBJ2-1, with TRBD1 as a possible D gene (5 bases). V lost 0 bases, J lost 9 bases, and 15 bases lay in between. The CDR3 extends over 15 amino acids. CDR1 and CDR2 from the germline V gene are KGHSH and LQKENI. CDR3 in DNA: TGTGCCAGCTCACCACCGATCTCAACAGGTGGTGAGCAGTTCTTC. This gives the protein CASSPPISTGGEQFF.

Notes on this clonotype: The junction does not match germline at one end; this may be a read error. The chain employs TRBV5-4 and TRBJ2-2; D may be TRBD2 (6 bases). CDR3 length equals 16 residues. Per the germline V gene, CDR1 is SGHNT and CDR2 is YYREEE (reference sequence). In DNA form, the CDR3 reads TGTGCCAGCAGCTTGCTCGGGGGAAGTTCACCGGGGAGCTGTCTTTTT. Residues: CASSLLGGSSPGSCLF.